Listed below are T cell receptor beta chains from one sample, sequenced in a study of graft-versus-host responses after intestinal transplantation. This table comes from immunoSEQ multiplex PCR, and its TCRdb copy is limited to in-frame clones, with some not included. The sample consists of about 77,000 clones, around 92% of them appearing once. Sequencing was performed on PBMCs, taken 98 days after intestinal transplantation. All receptors derive from a human patient who received an intestinal transplant, so some T cells may come from the graft donor. The CDR3 runs from the conserved cysteine through the conserved F or W. A D gene is named only where the DNA matches it firmly. Rows may omit the clone size; those that give it use once, few, many or a size class.

J: TRBJ1-1
V: TRBV6-9
size: NA
D: NA
DNA: TGTGCCAGCAGTTATTCGCAGGGGCCTAAAGACACTGAAGCTTTCTTT
CDR3: CASSYSQGPKDTEAFF

J: TRBJ1-1
V: TRBV5-6
size: NA
D: NA
DNA: TGTGCCAGCAGCTTGGGGGACACTGAAGCTTTCTTT
CDR3: CASSLGDTEAFF

J: TRBJ2-3
V: TRBV30
size: NA
D: TRBD2
DNA: TGTGCCTGGAGGTTAGCGGGAGGGGCAGATACGCAGTATTTT
CDR3: CAWRLAGGADTQYF

J: TRBJ2-1
V: TRBV7-8
size: NA
D: NA
DNA: TGTGCCAGCAACGAGGACATATTCGAGCAGTTCTTC
CDR3: CASNEDIFEQFF

J: TRBJ1-2
V: TRBV29-1
size: NA
D: NA
DNA: TGCAGCGTTGTGGCCGGACAGATCGACTATGGCTACACCTTC
CDR3: CSVVAGQIDYGYTF

J: TRBJ2-3
V: TRBV5-1
size: NA
D: TRBD2
DNA: TGCGCCAGCAGCTCCCGGGGGGGAAGGGTCACAGATACGCAGTATTTT
CDR3: CASSSRGGRVTDTQYF

J: TRBJ2-1
V: TRBV10-3
size: NA
D: TRBD2
DNA: TGTGCCACCAGCGGGACTAGCGAAAACAATGAGCAGTTCTTC
CDR3: CATSGTSENNEQFF

J: TRBJ2-7
V: TRBV11-2
size: NA
D: NA
DNA: TGTGCCAGCAGCTTAGAGCCAGGAGGCCCCTACGAGCAGTACTTC
CDR3: CASSLEPGGPYEQYF

J: TRBJ1-5
V: TRBV19
size: NA
D: TRBD1
DNA: TGTGCCAGTAGTTCCGACAGGGGAGGCGCTTATAGCAATCAGCCCCAGCATTTT
CDR3: CASSSDRGGAYSNQPQHF

J: TRBJ2-7
V: TRBV6-5
size: NA
D: NA
DNA: TGTGCCAGCAGTTTAGACGGAAGCTACGAGCAGTACTTC
CDR3: CASSLDGSYEQYF

J: TRBJ1-5
V: TRBV5-6
size: NA
D: TRBD1
DNA: TGTGCCAGCAGCTTGGGCGGACAGGGGGGGACGATTAGCAATCAGCCCCAGCATTTT
CDR3: CASSLGGQGGTISNQPQHF

J: TRBJ2-3
V: TRBV10-1
size: NA
D: TRBD2
DNA: TGCGCCAGCGCGGGACTAGTTGGAGATACGCAGTATTTT
CDR3: CASAGLVGDTQYF

J: TRBJ2-7
V: TRBV6-6
size: NA
D: NA
DNA: TGTGCCAGCGACGAGCAGTACTTC
CDR3: CASDEQYF

J: TRBJ1-2
V: TRBV4-3
size: NA
D: TRBD1
DNA: TGCGCCAGCAGCCCTGGGACAGGACCCAACTATGGCTACACCTTC
CDR3: CASSPGTGPNYGYTF

J: TRBJ1-5
V: TRBV5-5
size: NA
D: NA
DNA: TGTGCCAGCAGCTTGGACAGGAAGAATCAGCCCCAGCATTTT
CDR3: CASSLDRKNQPQHF

J: TRBJ1-1
V: TRBV5-1
size: NA
D: NA
DNA: TGCGCCAGCAGCTTTCGCCCCTTGACTGAAGCTTTCTTT
CDR3: CASSFRPLTEAFF

J: TRBJ2-2
V: TRBV7-9
size: NA
D: NA
DNA: TGTGCCAGCAGCTTATCCGGAACCGGGGAGCTGTTTTTT
CDR3: CASSLSGTGELFF

J: TRBJ2-5
V: TRBV11-2
size: NA
D: TRBD1
DNA: TGTGCCAGCAGCGAACGACAGGGTAGACAAGAGACCCAGTACTTC
CDR3: CASSERQGRQETQYF

J: TRBJ2-3
V: TRBV6-4
size: NA
D: TRBD2
DNA: TGTGCCAGCAGTGAAAGCGGGGGGAGCACAGATACGCAGTATTTT
CDR3: CASSESGGSTDTQYF

J: TRBJ2-7
V: TRBV6-5
size: NA
D: TRBD1
DNA: TGTGCCAGCAGTCGTGACAGGGGCGCAGACGAGCAGTACTTC
CDR3: CASSRDRGADEQYF

J: TRBJ1-1
V: TRBV6-1
size: NA
D: TRBD1
DNA: TGTGCCAGCAAAGTAACCAGGGGGCTTTACACTGAAGCTTTCTTT
CDR3: CASKVTRGLYTEAFF

J: TRBJ2-3
V: TRBV5-1
size: NA
D: NA
DNA: TGCGCCAGCAGCTTTTTCAGGGGCCCCACAGATACGCAGTATTTT
CDR3: CASSFFRGPTDTQYF

J: TRBJ2-7
V: TRBV2
size: NA
D: TRBD2
DNA: TGTGCCAGCAGTCGTACTAGCGGGAGCGAGCAGTACTTC
CDR3: CASSRTSGSEQYF

J: TRBJ1-1
V: TRBV11-2
size: NA
D: TRBD1
DNA: TGTGCCAGCAGCTCGGGACAGGGTGGCACTGAAGCTTTCTTT
CDR3: CASSSGQGGTEAFF

J: TRBJ1-1
V: TRBV6-5
size: NA
D: TRBD1
DNA: TGTGCCAGCAGTGAGGGCAGGGGGACTGAAGCTTTCTTT
CDR3: CASSEGRGTEAFF

J: TRBJ1-2
V: TRBV5-4
size: NA
D: NA
DNA: TGTGCCAGCGGACAAACAGGGCCCTATGGCTACACCTTC
CDR3: CASGQTGPYGYTF

J: TRBJ2-2
V: TRBV2
size: NA
D: NA
DNA: TGTGCCAGCAGACGAAGGGTAGCCGGGGAGCTGTTTTTT
CDR3: CASRRRVAGELFF

J: TRBJ2-7
V: TRBV5-1
size: NA
D: NA
DNA: TGCGCCAGCAGCCCCCCTGCCTACGAGCAGTACTTC
CDR3: CASSPPAYEQYF

J: TRBJ2-1
V: TRBV4-3
size: NA
D: NA
DNA: TGCGCCAGCAGCCAAGGGATTAATGAGCAGTTCTTC
CDR3: CASSQGINEQFF

J: TRBJ1-1
V: TRBV6-5
size: NA
D: NA
DNA: TGTGCCAGCAGCCTGACCCCCAGGGAGACTGAAGCTTTCTTT
CDR3: CASSLTPRETEAFF

J: TRBJ2-7
V: TRBV27
size: NA
D: TRBD2
DNA: TGTGCCAGCAGTTTCTTGGCGGGAGTGGGTAACGAGCAGTACTTC
CDR3: CASSFLAGVGNEQYF

J: TRBJ2-7
V: TRBV28
size: NA
D: TRBD1
DNA: TGTGCCAGCAGTTTACCCGGACAGGGGGCCGAGCAGTACTTC
CDR3: CASSLPGQGAEQYF

J: TRBJ2-7
V: TRBV14
size: NA
D: TRBD1
DNA: TGTGCCAGCAGCCCCCTCCGGACAGGGGATTCCGGGGGTGAGCAGTACTTC
CDR3: CASSPLRTGDSGGEQYF

J: TRBJ2-5
V: TRBV5-4
size: NA
D: NA
DNA: TGTGCCAGCAGCTTGGACGTCCAAGAGACCCAGTACTTC
CDR3: CASSLDVQETQYF

J: TRBJ1-3
V: TRBV28
size: NA
D: NA
DNA: TGTGCCAGCAGTTTGGGGGGGCTTGGAAACACCATATATTTT
CDR3: CASSLGGLGNTIYF

J: TRBJ2-5
V: TRBV28
size: NA
D: TRBD1
DNA: TGTGCCAGCAATTTTATAGGGGACAGAGAGACCCAGTACTTC
CDR3: CASNFIGDRETQYF

J: TRBJ2-5
V: TRBV13
size: NA
D: NA
DNA: TGTGCCAGCAGCCCCGGAGGCCAAGAGACCCAGTACTTC
CDR3: CASSPGGQETQYF

J: TRBJ2-2
V: TRBV7-6
size: NA
D: TRBD2
DNA: TGTGCCAGCAGCTTTTTAGCGGGGGGGACCGGGGAGCTGTTTTTT
CDR3: CASSFLAGGTGELFF

J: TRBJ1-4
V: TRBV7-2
size: NA
D: NA
DNA: TGTGCCAGCAGCTGGCTGTCGACCGATAGTGATGAAAAACTGTTTTTT
CDR3: CASSWLSTDSDEKLFF

J: TRBJ1-4
V: TRBV5-1
size: NA
D: NA
DNA: TGCGCCAGCAGCCCCGAGGGGGTCGGTGAAAAACTGTTTTTT
CDR3: CASSPEGVGEKLFF

J: TRBJ1-4
V: TRBV6-5
size: NA
D: TRBD1
DNA: TGTGCCAGCGGAGGACAGGTAGATGAAAAACTGTTTTTT
CDR3: CASGGQVDEKLFF

J: TRBJ2-7
V: TRBV7-9
size: NA
D: NA
DNA: TGTGCCAGCAGTCCGTACAGGGTAAGCTCCTACGAGCAGTACTTC
CDR3: CASSPYRVSSYEQYF

J: TRBJ2-7
V: TRBV19
size: NA
D: NA
DNA: TGTGCCAGTAGTATAAAGGCTGGCTACAGCTCCTACGAGCAGTACTTC
CDR3: CASSIKAGYSSYEQYF

J: TRBJ2-3
V: TRBV19
size: NA
D: NA
DNA: TGTGCCAGTAGTATGGGCAGGCGTACAGATACGCAGTATTTT
CDR3: CASSMGRRTDTQYF

J: TRBJ1-1
V: TRBV19
size: once
D: NA
DNA: TGTGCCAGTAGTATAAAAGCATACGAGGGGTACACTGAAGCTTTCTTT
CDR3: CASSIKAYEGYTEAFF

J: TRBJ1-6
V: TRBV7-9
size: NA
D: NA
DNA: TGTGCCAGCGACGAGGGGGGGAGTAGCAATAATTCACCCCTCCACTTT
CDR3: CASDEGGSSNNSPLHF

J: TRBJ1-1
V: TRBV6-4
size: NA
D: NA
DNA: TGTGCCAGCAGCCCAACTTGGACAGCGAAGGGCACTGAAGCTTTCTTT
CDR3: CASSPTWTAKGTEAFF

J: TRBJ1-3
V: TRBV27
size: NA
D: NA
DNA: TGTGCCAGCAGTTTAGGCAGTCCTTTCTACTCTGGAAACACCATATATTTT
CDR3: CASSLGSPFYSGNTIYF

J: TRBJ2-5
V: TRBV7-9
size: NA
D: NA
DNA: TGTGCCAGCAGCTTAGCAGTCTGGGGGACCCAGTACTTC
CDR3: CASSLAVWGTQYF

J: TRBJ1-1
V: TRBV9
size: NA
D: NA
DNA: TGTGCCAGCAGCGCAGACCCCGGTCCGAACACTGAAGCTTTCTTT
CDR3: CASSADPGPNTEAFF

J: TRBJ2-1
V: TRBV7-6
size: NA
D: TRBD2
DNA: TGTGCCAGCAGCTTAGGAGGGCTAGCGGGAGTGGATGAGCAGTTCTTC
CDR3: CASSLGGLAGVDEQFF

J: TRBJ1-6
V: TRBV18
size: NA
D: TRBD1
DNA: TGTGCCAGCTCACAAACAGGGGGTTCACCCCTCCACTTT
CDR3: CASSQTGGSPLHF

J: TRBJ2-3
V: TRBV2
size: NA
D: NA
DNA: TGTGCCAGCAGTGTCATGAGACAGGGCACAGATACGCAGTATTTT
CDR3: CASSVMRQGTDTQYF

J: TRBJ1-1
V: TRBV6-1
size: NA
D: NA
DNA: TGTGCCAGCACCACGACAGCTCCCCATGAAGCTTTCTTT
CDR3: CASTTTAPHEAFF

J: TRBJ2-1
V: TRBV29-1
size: NA
D: TRBD2
DNA: TGCAGCGTCGGAAACCCCCCCGGGACTAGCGGGAATCATGAGCAGTTCTTC
CDR3: CSVGNPPGTSGNHEQFF

J: TRBJ2-5
V: TRBV10-3
size: NA
D: NA
DNA: TGTGCCATCAGGGGACTCATCCAAGAGACCCAGTACTTC
CDR3: CAIRGLIQETQYF

J: TRBJ1-2
V: TRBV5-1
size: NA
D: TRBD1
DNA: TGCGCCAGCAGCAGGACCGGGACAGGGGGCAACTATGGCTACACCTTC
CDR3: CASSRTGTGGNYGYTF

J: TRBJ2-1
V: TRBV15
size: NA
D: TRBD2
DNA: TGTGCCACCAGCAGAGAACTAGCGGGAGGGCCCCTTGAGCAGTTCTTC
CDR3: CATSRELAGGPLEQFF

J: TRBJ2-5
V: TRBV4-2
size: NA
D: TRBD2
DNA: TGTGCCAGCAGCCAAGAAGTAGGCCGGGGGGGCCGTGGTGAGACCCAGTACTTC
CDR3: CASSQEVGRGGRGETQYF

J: TRBJ2-7
V: TRBV6-5
size: NA
D: NA
DNA: TGTGCCAGCAGTGTAGGAGCCTCCTACGAGCAGTACTTC
CDR3: CASSVGASYEQYF